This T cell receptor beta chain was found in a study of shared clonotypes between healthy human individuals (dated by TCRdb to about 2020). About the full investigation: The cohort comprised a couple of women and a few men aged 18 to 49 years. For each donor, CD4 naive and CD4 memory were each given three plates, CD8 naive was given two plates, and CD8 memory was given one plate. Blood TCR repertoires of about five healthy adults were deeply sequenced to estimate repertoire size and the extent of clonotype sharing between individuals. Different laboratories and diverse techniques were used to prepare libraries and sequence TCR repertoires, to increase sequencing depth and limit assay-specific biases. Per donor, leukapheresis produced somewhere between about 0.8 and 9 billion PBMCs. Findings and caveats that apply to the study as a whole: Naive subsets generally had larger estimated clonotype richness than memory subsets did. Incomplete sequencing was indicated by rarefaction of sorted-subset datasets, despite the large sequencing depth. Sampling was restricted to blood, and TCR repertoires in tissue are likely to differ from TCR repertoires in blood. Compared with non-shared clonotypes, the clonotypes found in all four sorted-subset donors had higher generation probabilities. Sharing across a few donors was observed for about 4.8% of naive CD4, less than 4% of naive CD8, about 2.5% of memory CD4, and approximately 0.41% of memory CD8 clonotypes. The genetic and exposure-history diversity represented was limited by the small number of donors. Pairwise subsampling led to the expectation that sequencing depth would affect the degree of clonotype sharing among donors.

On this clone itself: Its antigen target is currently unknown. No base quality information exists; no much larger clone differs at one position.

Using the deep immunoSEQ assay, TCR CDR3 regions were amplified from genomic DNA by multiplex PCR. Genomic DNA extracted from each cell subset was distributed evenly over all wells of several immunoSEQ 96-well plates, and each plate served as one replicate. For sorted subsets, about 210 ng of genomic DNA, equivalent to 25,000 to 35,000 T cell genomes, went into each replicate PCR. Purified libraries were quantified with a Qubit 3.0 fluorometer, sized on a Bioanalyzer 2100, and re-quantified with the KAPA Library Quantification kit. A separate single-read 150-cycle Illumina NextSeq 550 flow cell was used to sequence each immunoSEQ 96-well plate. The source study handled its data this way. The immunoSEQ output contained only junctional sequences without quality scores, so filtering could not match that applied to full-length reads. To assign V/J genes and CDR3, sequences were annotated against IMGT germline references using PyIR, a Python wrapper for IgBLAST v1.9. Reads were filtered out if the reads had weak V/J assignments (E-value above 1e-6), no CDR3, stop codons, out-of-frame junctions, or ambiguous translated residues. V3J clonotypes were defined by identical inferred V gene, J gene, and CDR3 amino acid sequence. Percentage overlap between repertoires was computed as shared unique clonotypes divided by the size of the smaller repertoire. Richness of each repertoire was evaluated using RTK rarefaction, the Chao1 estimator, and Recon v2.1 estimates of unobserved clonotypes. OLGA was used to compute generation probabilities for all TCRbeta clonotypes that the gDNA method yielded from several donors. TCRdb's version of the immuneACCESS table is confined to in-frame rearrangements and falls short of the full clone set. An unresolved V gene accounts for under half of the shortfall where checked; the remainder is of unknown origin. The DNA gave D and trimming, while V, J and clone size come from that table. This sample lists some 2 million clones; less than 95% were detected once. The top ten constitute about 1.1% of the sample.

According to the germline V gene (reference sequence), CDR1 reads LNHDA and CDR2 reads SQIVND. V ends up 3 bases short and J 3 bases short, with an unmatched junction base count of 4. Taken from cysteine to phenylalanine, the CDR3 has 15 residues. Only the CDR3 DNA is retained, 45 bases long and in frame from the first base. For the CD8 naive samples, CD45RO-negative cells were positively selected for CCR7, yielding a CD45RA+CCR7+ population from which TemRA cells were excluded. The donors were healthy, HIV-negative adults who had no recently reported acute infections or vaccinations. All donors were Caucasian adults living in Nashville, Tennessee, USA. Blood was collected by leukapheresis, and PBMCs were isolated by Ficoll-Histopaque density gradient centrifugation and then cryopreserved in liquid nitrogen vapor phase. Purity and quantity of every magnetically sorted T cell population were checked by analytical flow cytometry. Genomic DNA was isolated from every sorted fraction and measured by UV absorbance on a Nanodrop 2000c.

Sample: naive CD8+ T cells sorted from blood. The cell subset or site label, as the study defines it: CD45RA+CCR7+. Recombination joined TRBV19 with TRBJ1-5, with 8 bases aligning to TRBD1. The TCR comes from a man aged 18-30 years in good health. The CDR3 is CASSIRDRNNQPQHF. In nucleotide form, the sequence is TGTGCCAGTAGTATTCGGGACAGGAACAATCAGCCCCAGCATTTT. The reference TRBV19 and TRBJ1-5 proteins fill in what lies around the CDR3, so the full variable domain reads DGGITQSPKYLFRKEGQNVTLSCEQNLNHDAMYWYRQDPGQGLRLIYYSQIVNDFQKGDIAEGYSVSREKKESFPLTVTSAQKNPTAFYLCASSIRDRNNQPQHFGDGTRLSIL.